This T cell receptor (beta chain) emerged from a study of blood T cell repertoires in COVID-19 (dated by TCRdb to the early 2020s). For the study in its entirety: Collaborator samples came from the United States, Italy and Spain and covered acute and convalescent phases of COVID-19. The material from the prospective study consisted of cDNA or gDNA derived from T cells, B-cell-depleted T cells, or PBMCs. The dataset comprised deeply sampled blood TCRbeta repertoires from subjects exposed to, actively infected with, or recovered from COVID-19. A freely available public database, intended as a resource for researchers studying the immune response to SARS-CoV-2, is where the repertoires were released. Samples were obtained from the ongoing ImmuneRACE study (first 160 participants) and from about 1,300 subjects provided by 6 global collaborators. Sample metadata almost always included a de-identified subject ID, COVID-19 status, age in years and sex. Where HLA class I and class II types were available, the types were taken from metadata supplied by the sample provider, not from assay-based typing. Broader findings and caveats from the paper: How much clinical and demographic metadata was included differed by source and by participant, and the metadata was provided uncurated.

The collaborating institutions used their own protocols to collect whole blood in K2EDTA tubes. For TCRbeta analysis, collaborator samples were shipped as frozen whole blood, as isolated PBMCs, or as DNA extracted from either sample type. V ends up 6 bases short and J 5 bases short, with an unmatched junction base count of 9. Including cysteine and phenylalanine, the CDR3 has 15 amino acids. Left in the record is the CDR3 DNA by itself, 45 bases read in frame from the first base. Via the germline V gene, CDR1 is SNHLY and CDR2 FYNNEI. In the case of this clone: The clone's antigen remains unknown. The record has no base qualities; no much larger clone is one base away.

TCRbeta CDR3 regions were amplified from genomic DNA by means of the immunoSEQ Assay, a bias-controlled multiplex PCR. As for how the authors treated the data: Within the assay, amplification of reference gene primers was used to estimate how many nucleated cells each sample contained. Sequence reads were collapsed and filtered to measure the absolute abundance of every unique TCRbeta CDR3 rearrangement. For each sample, productive Simpson clonality was calculated by taking the square root of Simpson's diversity index across productive rearrangements. Imported from immuneACCESS, the table was reduced by TCRdb to in-frame sequences with V and J called. These copies leave out some clones; in studies compared against another copy, an unresolved V gene accounts for under half, and the cause of the remainder is not known. V, J and clone size are those of that table, while D and trimming were read from the DNA. This sample lists under 300,000 clones; approximately 87% were detected once. Clones ranked in the top ten supply 6.2% of the sample.

Sequencing was carried out using peripheral blood. The rearrangement joined TRBV2 to TRBJ2-3, and 9 junction bases match TRBD1. This sequence was found in a man in his sixties with acute or convalescent COVID-19. The nucleotides read TGTGCCAGCAGCCGACTGGGACAGGGTGGAGATACGCAGTATTTT. It encodes CASSRLGQGGDTQYF.